This T cell receptor (beta chain) came from a study of T cell changes during pregnancy in multiple sclerosis. Here immunoSEQ multiplex PCR was the method, and the copy in TCRdb shows in-frame clones only, minus some. Of approximately 53,000 clones in the sample, approximately 92% were seen once. The input for sequencing was CD4+ T cells from peripheral blood mononuclear cells, taken before pregnancy. This TCR derives from a female donor with multiple sclerosis, enrolled in a pregnancy study.

The CDR3 sequence: CSARDGNEQFF. In DNA, the CDR3 is TGCAGTGCTAGAGACGGGAATGAGCAGTTCTTC. The genes are TRBV20-1 and TRBJ2-1; unclear D gene. Germline CDR1 and CDR2: DFQATT and SNEGSKA (reference sequence). V was pared by 0 bases and J by 7 bases, with 4 bases between. The length of the CDR3 is 11 residues.